One sample yielded the 3 T cell receptor beta chains listed below, sequenced in a study of T cell responses to AZD1222 COVID-19 vaccine. Clones were sequenced by immunoSEQ multiplex PCR, and TCRdb holds only the in-frame ones, with some missing. The data hold 180,000 or so clones, with approximately 86% observed a single time. The sequencing used peripheral blood, collected on day 0 of AZD1222 vaccination. Receptors were obtained from an adult in good health.

This clone was picked up a small number of times. The V call is TRBV5-1, the J call TRBJ1-1; D unresolved. Trimming shortened V by 6 bases and J by 1 base, and 10 bases separated the two germline ends. This CDR3 comprises 13 residues. The germline V gene encodes CDR1 SGHRS and CDR2 YFSETQ. This chain's CDR3 is CASTPLTNTEAFF. In nucleotides, the CDR3 is TGCGCCAGCACCCCATTGACGAACACTGAAGCTTTCTTT.

This sequence joins TRBV21-1 and TRBJ2-7; TRBD2, the table's D call, was not compared with the DNA. TRBV21-1 is a pseudogene. This CDR3 has 15 amino acids. For the CDR3, the DNA is TGTGCCAGCAGCAAAGGCGGGGGGGCCGACTACGAACAGTACTTC. Translating gives CASSKGGGADYEQYF.

V and J are TRBV6-2 or TRBV6-3 and TRBJ2-1, with D possibly being TRBD2 (6 bases). V lost 0 bases to trimming and J lost 3 bases, with 15 bases between them. The CDR3 is made up of 17 amino acids. Germline-derived CDR1 and CDR2 are MNHEY and SVGEGT. The CDR3 spells CASSYSGLAVVYNEQFF. The CDR3 DNA is TGTGCCAGCAGTTACTCTGGCTTAGCGGTGGTCTACAATGAGCAGTTCTTC.